This T cell receptor (beta chain) stems from a study of blood T cell repertoires in COVID-19. Study-wide background: COVID-19 samples collected from the United States, Italy and Spain covered acute and convalescent phases. In each case, the material was cDNA or gDNA derived from T cells, B-cell-depleted T cells, or PBMCs.

The assay was immunoSEQ multiplex PCR, and TCRdb's table has in-frame clones only and misses some. The sample has fewer than 200,000 clones, roughly four fifths seen once; the top ten hold about 8.3%. The germline V gene has CDR1 SGHTA and CDR2 FQGNSA. This CDR3 region has 14 residues. V was shortened by 1 base and J by 0 bases, with 7 bases between the two germline ends. The sample comprised peripheral blood. This TCR was sampled from a woman aged 70 to 79 with COVID-19, enrolled during active disease. This chain links TRBV7-2 with TRBJ2-7; the D is unclear. DNA for the CDR3: TGTGCCAGCAGCTTAGATGATAGCTCCTACGAGCAGTACTTC. Residues: CASSLDDSSYEQYF.